These T cell receptor beta chains were read from a single sample in a study of shared clonotypes between healthy human individuals. Here immunoSEQ multiplex PCR was the method, and the copy in TCRdb shows in-frame clones only, minus some. The sample has roughly 1.4 million clones; around 98.5% are singletons. Source material: naive CD4+ T cells sorted from blood. The receptors here all came from a man aged 25-40 years in good health. Each CDR3 is given with its conserved first and last residue. D genes are given only for firm matches. The size field is filled for only some rows; it gives once, few, many or a size class.

clone size,D gene,V gene,J gene,CDR3 protein,CDR3 DNA
-,-,TRBV7-5,TRBJ2-7,CARSLFRGFWSPYEQYF,TGTGCCAGAAGCTTATTCCGGGGTTTTTGGTCGCCCTACGAGCAGTACTTC
-,-,TRBV27,TRBJ2-5,CASSLRAALGGETQYF,TGTGCCAGCAGTTTGCGGGCTGCGTTAGGTGGAGAGACCCAGTACTTC
-,TRBD1,TRBV28,TRBJ1-5,CASSPWTGAVNQPQHF,TGTGCCAGCAGTCCCTGGACAGGGGCGGTAAATCAGCCCCAGCATTTT
-,-,TRBV28,TRBJ1-2,CASSPRPQVYGYTF,TGTGCCAGCAGTCCCCGACCACAGGTGTATGGCTACACCTTC
-,-,TRBV7-9,TRBJ2-5,CASSFGGRETQYF,TGTGCCAGCAGCTTCGGGGGGCGAGAGACCCAGTACTTC
-,-,TRBV27,TRBJ1-4,CASSFVGPGVTNEKLFF,TGTGCCAGCAGTTTTGTGGGTCCGGGGGTAACTAATGAAAAACTGTTTTTT
-,TRBD2,TRBV28,TRBJ2-6,CASLPGLAPGANVLTF,TGTGCCAGCCTACCGGGACTAGCTCCTGGGGCCAACGTCCTGACTTTC
-,-,TRBV7-2,TRBJ1-3,CASSLAEGGSGNTIYF,TGTGCCAGCAGCTTAGCGGAGGGAGGTAGTGGAAACACCATATATTTT
-,TRBD2,TRBV7-2,TRBJ2-7,CASSLISSGKMFEQYF,TGTGCCAGCAGCTTAATTTCTAGCGGGAAAATGTTCGAGCAGTACTTC
-,-,TRBV9,TRBJ2-3,CASSVAASTDTQYF,TGTGCCAGCAGCGTAGCGGCTAGCACAGATACGCAGTATTTT
-,TRBD1,TRBV4-1,TRBJ2-3,CASSQQQGPDTQYF,TGCGCCAGCAGCCAACAACAGGGGCCAGATACGCAGTATTTT
-,-,TRBV9,TRBJ2-2,CASSVGSANTGELFF,TGTGCCAGCAGCGTAGGCAGCGCGAACACCGGGGAGCTGTTTTTT
-,TRBD2,TRBV5-1,TRBJ2-3,CASSPMPSTSGGTDTQYF,TGCGCCAGCAGCCCAATGCCGTCTACTAGCGGGGGCACAGATACGCAGTATTTT
-,-,TRBV28,TRBJ1-2,CASSSVTGYTF,TGTGCCAGCAGTTCGGTTACTGGCTACACCTTC
-,TRBD2,TRBV11-3,TRBJ2-2,CASTKGPLAANTGELFF,TGTGCCAGCACCAAAGGGCCCCTAGCGGCGAACACCGGGGAGCTGTTTTTT
-,TRBD2,TRBV4-3,TRBJ2-1,CASSQDQRGDNEQFF,TGCGCCAGCAGCCAAGACCAGCGGGGCGACAATGAGCAGTTCTTC
-,TRBD1,TRBV7-9,TRBJ2-5,CASSLGDRGSETQYF,TGTGCCAGCAGCTTAGGGGACAGGGGGTCTGAGACCCAGTACTTC
-,TRBD2,TRBV28,TRBJ2-1,CASSLGLAGENEQFF,TGTGCCAGCAGTTTAGGGCTAGCGGGAGAAAATGAGCAGTTCTTC
-,TRBD1,TRBV9,TRBJ1-5,CASSGSGTVDQPQHF,TGTGCCAGCAGCGGGAGTGGGACAGTTGATCAGCCCCAGCATTTT
-,-,TRBV27,TRBJ2-1,CASSLRLGVYNEQFF,TGTGCCAGCAGTCTCCGACTAGGGGTCTACAATGAGCAGTTCTTC
-,TRBD2,TRBV12-5,TRBJ2-3,CASGLGERDPDTQYF,TGTGCTAGTGGTTTGGGGGAGCGGGACCCAGATACGCAGTATTTT
-,-,TRBV11-2,TRBJ2-5,CASSSSRGEETQYF,TGTGCCAGCAGCTCATCGCGCGGGGAGGAGACCCAGTACTTC
-,TRBD2,TRBV18,TRBJ2-7,CASSPNERGKSYEQYF,TGTGCCAGCTCACCAAACGAGCGGGGGAAGAGCTACGAGCAGTACTTC
-,-,TRBV5-1,TRBJ1-4,CASSLENEKLFF,TGCGCCAGCAGCTTAGAGAATGAAAAACTGTTTTTT
few,-,TRBV29-1,TRBJ2-6,CSVGASGANVLTF,TGCAGCGTTGGAGCCTCTGGGGCCAACGTCCTGACTTTC
-,TRBD2,TRBV5-4,TRBJ2-7,CASSPAASGISYEQYF,TGTGCCAGCAGCCCGGCGGCTAGCGGCATCTCCTACGAGCAGTACTTC
-,TRBD1,TRBV2,TRBJ1-4,CASGDRGFTNEKLFF,TGTGCCTCCGGGGACAGGGGCTTTACTAATGAAAAACTGTTTTTT
-,-,TRBV29-1,TRBJ2-5,CSVEGAAAETQYF,TGCAGCGTTGAAGGAGCGGCCGCGGAGACCCAGTACTTC
-,-,TRBV7-9,TRBJ2-3,CASSLEAGGGSDTQYF,TGTGCCAGCAGCTTAGAGGCAGGTGGCGGGTCAGATACGCAGTATTTT
-,-,TRBV6-6,TRBJ2-7,CASSLTSGSYEQYF,TGTGCCAGCAGTCTAACCTCGGGCTCCTACGAGCAGTACTTC
-,-,TRBV4-1,TRBJ2-5,CASSQSGRETQYF,TGCGCCAGCAGCCAAAGCGGAAGGGAGACCCAGTACTTC
-,TRBD1,TRBV5-1,TRBJ1-4,CASSLGQGNEKLFF,TGCGCCAGCAGCTTGGGACAGGGTAATGAAAAACTGTTTTTT
-,TRBD2,TRBV19,TRBJ2-5,CASSTVAGPQETQYF,TGTGCCAGTAGTACGGTAGCGGGACCCCAAGAGACCCAGTACTTC
-,-,TRBV19,TRBJ1-3,CASSMTERNTIYF,TGTGCCAGTAGTATGACCGAGAGAAACACCATATATTTT
-,TRBD1,TRBV14,TRBJ1-1,CASSQITGGSLGTEAFF,TGTGCCAGCAGCCAGATAACAGGGGGCAGCTTGGGCACTGAAGCTTTCTTT
-,-,TRBV19,TRBJ2-7,CASSIRHGLYEQYF,TGTGCCAGTAGTATAAGACACGGACTCTACGAGCAGTACTTC
-,-,TRBV5-4,TRBJ1-4,CASSLSLSATNEKLFF,TGTGCCAGCAGCCTAAGCCTCAGTGCAACTAATGAAAAACTGTTTTTT
-,-,TRBV6-6,TRBJ2-7,CASSYSTLNSYEQYF,TGTGCCAGCAGTTACTCGACGCTGAACTCCTACGAGCAGTACTTC
-,-,TRBV5-6,TRBJ2-1,CASSRPGQTNEQFF,TGTGCCAGCAGCCGACCAGGACAGACAAATGAGCAGTTCTTC
-,-,TRBV7-8,TRBJ2-7,CASSLLRAKQYF,TGTGCCAGCAGCCTACTCCGGGCTAAGCAGTACTTC
-,TRBD1,TRBV25-1,TRBJ2-7,CASRARGQGNEQYF,TGTGCCAGCAGGGCGAGGGGACAGGGTAACGAGCAGTACTTC
-,-,TRBV4-1,TRBJ1-5,CASSLIAVYSNQPQHF,TGCGCCAGCAGCCTCATAGCAGTTTATAGCAATCAGCCCCAGCATTTT
-,TRBD2,TRBV5-4,TRBJ2-2,CASSLGLAGGGELFF,TGTGCCAGCAGCTTAGGACTAGCGGGTGGCGGGGAGCTGTTTTTT
-,TRBD1,TRBV7-9,TRBJ2-3,CASSSGQSTDTQYF,TGTGCCAGCAGCTCGGGACAGAGCACAGATACGCAGTATTTT
-,TRBD2,TRBV18,TRBJ2-7,CASSPGLAGYYEQYF,TGTGCCAGCTCACCAGGACTAGCGGGATACTACGAGCAGTACTTC
-,TRBD1,TRBV10-3,TRBJ2-7,CAISAQGTYEQYF,TGTGCCATCAGTGCACAGGGGACCTACGAGCAGTACTTC
-,-,TRBV6-6,TRBJ2-3,CASSYSVGVGDTQYF,TGTGCCAGCAGTTACTCTGTGGGGGTTGGAGATACGCAGTATTTT
-,TRBD2,TRBV18,TRBJ2-7,CASSPLGTSDTYEQYF,TGTGCCAGCTCACCCCTCGGGACTAGCGATACTTACGAGCAGTACTTC
-,TRBD1,TRBV9,TRBJ2-2,CASSVTTGESGELFF,TGTGCCAGCAGCGTGACGACAGGGGAGTCGGGGGAGCTGTTTTTT
once,-,TRBV7-3,TRBJ2-1,CASSLTSTGNEQFF,TGTGCCAGCAGCTTAACGTCAACTGGCAATGAGCAGTTCTTC
-,TRBD2,TRBV6-1,TRBJ2-2,CAGGLAGSTGELFF,TGTGCCGGCGGGCTAGCGGGAAGTACCGGGGAGCTGTTTTTT
once,-,TRBV18,TRBJ2-5,CASSNMGTGNQETQYF,TGTGCCAGCTCAAACATGGGTACCGGGAACCAAGAGACCCAGTACTTC
-,-,TRBV7-2,TRBJ2-3,CASSLLQGDTQYF,TGTGCCAGCAGCTTATTACAAGGAGATACGCAGTATTTT
-,-,TRBV6-4,TRBJ2-1,CASRDLAVYNEQFF,TGTGCCAGCAGGGACTTAGCGGTGTACAATGAGCAGTTCTTC
-,-,TRBV28,TRBJ1-2,CASSFYQANYGYTF,TGTGCCAGCAGTTTTTACCAGGCTAACTATGGCTACACCTTC
-,TRBD1,TRBV7-9,TRBJ1-2,CASSLESTGSFYGYTF,TGTGCCAGCAGCTTAGAGTCGACAGGGTCATTCTATGGCTACACCTTC
-,TRBD1,TRBV19,TRBJ1-5,CASSTLPTGGYYGNQPQHF,TGTGCCAGTAGTACCCTCCCGACAGGGGGCTACTATGGCAATCAGCCCCAGCATTTT
-,-,TRBV6-1,TRBJ1-2,CASSDVYGYTF,TGTGCCAGCAGTGACGTATATGGCTACACCTTC
-,-,TRBV14,TRBJ1-2,CASSRTGLRDGYTF,TGTGCCAGCAGTAGGACGGGGCTCAGGGACGGCTACACCTTC
-,-,TRBV9,TRBJ2-1,CASSEVGSYNEQFF,TGTGCCAGCAGCGAAGTAGGCTCCTACAATGAGCAGTTCTTC